These 18 T cell receptor beta chains share one sample of origin, sequenced in a study of OX40 agonist ivuxolimab in advanced cancers. Library preparation was by the immunoSEQ multiplex PCR assay. The source is immuneACCESS, and TCRdb retained only in-frame sequences with V and J called. Part of the clones is not carried over; for the studies checked, unresolved V genes explain less than half of this, and the remainder is unexplained. The table for this sample lists some 74,000 clones; around 82% of them were counted only once. The ten largest clones represent 4% to 6% of the sample. This material consisted of CD4+ or CD8+ T cells sorted from blood, taken in a trial of the OX40 agonist ivuxolimab. These receptors all stem from an adult with an advanced solid tumor such as melanoma, head and neck, liver or kidney cancer.

The gene calls are TRBV5-1 and TRBJ1-4; no firm D call. Trimming stripped 4 bases from V and 2 bases from J, with 9 bases between. CDR3 length: 14 amino acids. From germline, CDR1 is SGHRS and CDR2 YFSETQ. CDR3 region: CASSPLGTNEKLFF. CDR3 nucleotide sequence: TGCGCCAGCAGCCCCCTAGGCACTAATGAAAAACTGTTTTTT.

V gene TRBV7-6 combines with J gene TRBJ2-7, with a tentative D call TRBD2 (5 bases). V lost 3 bases and J lost 6, with 15 bases in between. There are 14 residues in the CDR3. The V gene's germline CDR1 is SGHVS and CDR2 FNYEAQ. This CDR3 reads CASSLPPGSSEQYF. CDR3 in DNA: TGTGCCAGCAGCTTGCCCCCGGGATCGAGCGAGCAGTACTTC.

V is TRBV7-8 and J is TRBJ1-1; 7 positions match TRBD1. Germline assignment: CDR1 SGHVS and CDR2 FQNEAQ. V gave up 5 bases and J gave up 4 bases; unmatched junction bases: 7. This CDR3 region has 14 residues. The CDR3 reads CASSTISGGTEAFF. CDR3 DNA sequence: TGTGCCAGCAGCACCATTTCAGGGGGCACTGAAGCTTTCTTT. The full variable domain, its missing parts supplied by reference TRBV7-8 and TRBJ1-1, is GAGVSQSPRYKVAKRGQDVALRCDPISGHVSLFWYQQALGQGPEFLTYFQNEAQLDKSGLPSDRFFAERPEGSVSTLKIQRTQQEDSAVYLCASSTISGGTEAFFGQGTRLTVV.

The chain employs TRBV11-2 and TRBJ2-5, with D tentatively TRBD1 (5 bases). Germline V gene data show CDR1 as SGHAT and CDR2 as FQNNGV. This CDR3 spans 15 amino acids. V dropped 0 bases and J dropped 5 bases, with 13 bases sitting between them. CDR3 DNA: TGTGCCAGCAGCTTAGAAATAGGGGTCCGGGAGACCCAGTACTTC. This encodes CASSLEIGVRETQYF.

This clone has only one observation. The chain uses TRBV27 and TRBJ1-1; 9 bases fit TRBD1. V was pared by 8 bases and J by 3 bases, with 7 bases of the junction left unmatched. The CDR3 loop spans 14 amino acids. Germline-derived CDR1 and CDR2 are MNHEY and SMNVEV (reference sequence). The CDR3 reads CASGGTGLYTEAFF. The CDR3 region has the DNA TGTGCCAGCGGGGGGACAGGGCTTTACACTGAAGCTTTCTTT.

This sequence joins TRBV2 and TRBJ2-7; D call uncertain. Germline V gives CDR1 SNHLY, CDR2 FYNNEI. V was cut by 7 bases and J by 6 bases, with 13 bases left in between. This CDR3 has 12 residues. The CDR3 nucleotides are TGTGCCAGCATTTCCCCAAACTTCGAGCAGTACTTC. Residues: CASISPNFEQYF.

The chain couples TRBV25-1 to TRBJ2-3; TRBD2 matches at 12 bases. Looked up from germline, CDR1 is MGHDK and CDR2 is SYGVNS. Losses at the gene ends were 2 bases for V and 6 bases for J; bases not matched to a gene: 3. The CDR3 length is 15 residues. CDR3 amino acids: CASSELAGGTDTQYF. The CDR3, as DNA: TGTGCCAGCAGTGAACTAGCGGGAGGGACTGATACGCAGTATTTT.

This chain connects TRBV19 to TRBJ2-1; the D is unclear. V dropped 2 bases and J dropped 0 bases, with 8 bases sitting between them. The CDR3 covers 15 residues. Germline CDR1 reads LNHDA; CDR2 reads SQIVND (reference sequence). CDR3 DNA sequence: TGTGCCAGTAGTATAAGGCGGAGCTCCTACAATGAGCAGTTCTTC. Translating it yields CASSIRRSSYNEQFF.

The chain uses TRBV7-2 and TRBJ1-2, with no clear D. There are 14 residues in the CDR3. With 2 bases removed from V and 2 bases from J, the gap between germline ends came to 9 bases. The germline gives CDR1 SGHTA, CDR2 FQGNSA. Here the CDR3 DNA reads TGTGCCAGCAGCTTAAGTACCTTAAACTATGGCTACACCTTC. Protein product: CASSLSTLNYGYTF. The variable domain in full, with the rest retrieved from reference TRBV7-2 and TRBJ1-2, is GAGVSQSPSNKVTEKGKDVELRCDPISGHTALYWYRQSLGQGLEFLIYFQGNSAPDKSGLPSDRFSAERTGGSVSTLTIQRTQQEDSAVYLCASSLSTLNYGYTFGSGTRLTVV.

The J gene is TRBJ2-4, the V gene TRBV6-6; 8 nucleotides line up with TRBD2. Germline assignment: CDR1 MNHNY and CDR2 SVGAGI (reference sequence). V shed 4 bases and J 4 bases; nucleotides not matched to a gene: 6. The CDR3 extends over 15 amino acids. The CDR3 DNA is TGTGCCAGCAGTTCCCCGGGAGGGTTGAAAAACATTCAGTACTTC. Its protein product is CASSSPGGLKNIQYF.

The gene calls are TRBV5-6 and TRBJ2-5; the D call may be TRBD1 or TRBD2 (5 bases each). Germline V lookup: CDR1 SGHDT, CDR2 YYEEEE. Between the trimmed V and J ends, which lost 2 bases and 3 bases, there was a span of 14 bases. This CDR3 contains 15 residues. CDR3 protein: CASSFRRAREETQYF. The CDR3 bases are TGTGCCAGCAGCTTTCGGCGGGCCAGGGAAGAGACCCAGTACTTC.

V and J are TRBV2 and TRBJ2-7, with TRBD1 as a possible D gene (5 bases). The germline V gene encodes CDR1 SNHLY and CDR2 FYNNEI. The V end was cut by 3 bases, the J end by 9 bases, with 18 bases between. This CDR3 has 14 residues. The CDR3, as DNA: TGTGCCAGCAGTGACTGGACACCCGGACGTTTGCAGTACTTC. This sequence encodes CASSDWTPGRLQYF.

This chain joins TRBV2 and TRBJ2-5; D assignment may be TRBD1 or TRBD2 (5 bases each). CDR3 size: 12 residues. Germline V CDR1 and CDR2: SNHLY, FYNNEI. V was shortened by 4 bases and J by 11 bases, with 14 bases between the two germline ends. Here the CDR3 DNA reads TGTGCCAGCAGTGTGGAACCGAGGGGACAGTACTTC. Amino acids: CASSVEPRGQYF.

J is TRBJ1-4 and V is TRBV29-1; no reliable D call. V shed 1 base and J shed 3 bases, with 9 bases lying between them. The CDR3 is 14 amino acids. The germline V gene encodes CDR1 SQVTM and CDR2 ANQGSEA. The CDR3 DNA reads TGCAGCGTTGAAGGAACCGGAGCTAATGAAAAACTGTTTTTT. It yields the protein CSVEGTGANEKLFF.

The rearrangement links TRBV6-5 to TRBJ1-1, with D possibly TRBD1 on 6 matching bases. Trimming took 0 bases from V and 0 from J, leaving 11 bases between them. The germline V gene encodes CDR1 MNHEY and CDR2 SVGAGI. The CDR3 length is 16 residues. CDR3 residues: CASSYSGGGMNTEAFF. In nucleotides, the CDR3 is TGTGCCAGCAGTTACTCCGGAGGGGGAATGAACACTGAAGCTTTCTTT.

The gene calls are TRBV7-2 and TRBJ2-3, with TRBD1 matching 8 bases. V lost 2 bases and J lost 7; bases outside the gene matches: 5. The germline gives CDR1 SGHTA, CDR2 FQGNSA. There are 14 residues in the CDR3. The CDR3 DNA sequence: TGTGCCAGCAGCTTAACAGGACAGGGTAATACGCAGTATTTT. Protein sequence: CASSLTGQGNTQYF.

As to this clone: Other DNA sequences within the sample encode an identical CDR3. The chain combines TRBV20-1 with TRBJ2-7; D is unclear. The CDR3 totals 11 residues. V lost 5 bases, J lost 4 bases, and 9 bases lay in between. Per germline, CDR1 DFQATT and CDR2 SNEGSKA (reference sequence). CDR3: CSALDVYEQYF. The CDR3 DNA follows: TGCAGTGCTCTAGACGTTTACGAGCAGTACTTC.

The chain combines TRBV11-2 with TRBJ2-5, with D hard to call. This CDR3 has 15 amino acids. Germline V gives CDR1 SGHAT, CDR2 FQNNGV. Trimming shortened V by 3 bases and J by 2 bases, and 13 bases separated the two germline ends. This chain's CDR3 is CASSLIGTQQETQYF. The CDR3 nucleotides are TGTGCCAGCAGCTTGATCGGCACACAACAAGAGACCCAGTACTTC.